This T cell receptor beta chain was retrieved from a study of blood T cell repertoires in COVID-19. Across the study: Researchers got acute and convalescent COVID-19 samples from the United States, Italy and Spain.

Germline lookup yields CDR1 PRHDT and CDR2 FYEKMQ (reference sequence). This CDR3 contains 13 residues. The V segment lost 5 bases and the J segment 6 bases; nucleotides outside the gene matches: 3. Data came from immunoSEQ multiplex PCR; TCRdb stores just in-frame clones and leaves some out. Among some 260,000 clones listed, around 88% were seen once. The chain couples TRBV13 to TRBJ2-3; 9 nucleotides agree with TRBD1. The specimen was peripheral blood. The TCR sequence derives from a man older than 75 with acute or convalescent COVID-19. The CDR3 spells CASSTGGLDTQYF. The CDR3 nucleotides read TGTGCCAGCAGCACAGGGGGCTTGGATACGCAGTATTTT.